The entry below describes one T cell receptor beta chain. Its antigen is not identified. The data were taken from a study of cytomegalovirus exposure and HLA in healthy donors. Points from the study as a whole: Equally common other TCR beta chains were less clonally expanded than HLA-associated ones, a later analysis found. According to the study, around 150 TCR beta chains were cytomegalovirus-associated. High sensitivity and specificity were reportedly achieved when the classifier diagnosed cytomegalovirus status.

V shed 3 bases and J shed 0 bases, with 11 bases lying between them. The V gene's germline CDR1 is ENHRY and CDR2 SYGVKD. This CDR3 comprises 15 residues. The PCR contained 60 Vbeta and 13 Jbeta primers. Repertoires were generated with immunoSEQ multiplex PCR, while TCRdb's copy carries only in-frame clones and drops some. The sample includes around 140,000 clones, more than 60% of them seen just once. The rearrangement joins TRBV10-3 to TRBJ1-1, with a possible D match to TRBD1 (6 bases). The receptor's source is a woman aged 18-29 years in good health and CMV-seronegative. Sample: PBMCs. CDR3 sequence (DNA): TGTGCCATCAGTGATGGGGGCACGGTGAACACTGAAGCTTTCTTT. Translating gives CAISDGGTVNTEAFF.